The 12 T cell receptor beta chains presented below share a single source sample, sequenced in a study of molecular identifiers for immune sequencing clone quantification. TCRdb independently ran MiXCR on the PCR reads; one entry per CDR3 protein. The table includes about 640,000 distinct CDR3 sequences, less than 20% detected once. Sequenced sample: naive CD8+ T cells from blood, with Jurkat cell RNA spiked in. Subset denoted: FACS-sorted CD8+CD4-CCR7+CD45RA+ naive T cells. The receptors stem from a human donor in good health. Some libraries in this study had Jurkat cell RNA spiked in.

The CDR3 region is CSAGVDAGTGIEETQYF. CDR3 sequence (DNA): TGCAGTGCTGGGGTCGACGCCGGGACAGGGATAGAAGAGACCCAGTACTTC. The chain has TRBV20-1 and TRBJ2-5; TRBD1 aligns across 9 bases. The germline CDR1 and CDR2 sequences are DFQATT and SNEGSKA (reference sequence). The trim removed 5 bases at V and 3 bases at J, leaving 16 bases unmatched. The CDR3 consists of 17 residues.

The genes are TRBV28 and TRBJ1-3, with D unclear. This CDR3 spans 15 amino acids. Between the trimmed V and J ends, which lost 4 bases and 2 bases, there was a span of 12 bases. Germline V lookup: CDR1 MDHEN, CDR2 SYDVKM. DNA of the CDR3: TGTGCCAGCAGTTACCCTATCGATGCTGGAAACACCATATATTTT. As protein: CASSYPIDAGNTIYF. The complete variable domain, with remaining parts taken from reference TRBV28 and TRBJ1-3, reads DVKVTQSSRYLVKRTGEKVFLECVQDMDHENMFWYRQDPGLGLRLIYFSYDVKMKEKGDIPEGYSVSREKKERFSLILESASTNQTSMYLCASSYPIDAGNTIYFGEGSWLTVV.

This clonotype was detected ten times or more. The chain couples TRBV6-2 or TRBV6-3 to TRBJ1-4, with TRBD1 as a possible D gene (5 bases). The V gene lost 10 bases and the J gene lost 5 bases, with 17 bases spanning the gap. The CDR3 is 14 residues long. Germline CDR1 and CDR2: MNHEY and SVGEGT. For the CDR3, the DNA is TGTGCCACCGGGACCCCGAGGAGAAATGAAAAACTGTTTTTT. This sequence encodes CATGTPRRNEKLFF.

This clonotype was recorded at least ten times. This chain connects TRBV5-1 to TRBJ1-6; maybe TRBD1 (5 bases). CDR3 size: 17 residues. From germline, CDR1 is SGHRS and CDR2 YFSETQ. Trimming took off 0 bases at V and 5 bases at J, with 15 bases between the two ends. This chain's CDR3 is CASSLGFRDHHNSPLHF. CDR3 in DNA: TGCGCCAGCAGCTTGGGATTCAGGGATCATCATAATTCACCCCTCCACTTT.

Turning to this clonotype: This sequence may be a read error, since a much larger clone differs from it by one base. This chain connects TRBV21-1 to TRBJ2-4; whether TRBD1, the table's D call, matches the DNA was not checked. TRBV21-1 is given as a pseudogene. The CDR3 has 16 residues. The chain's CDR3 is CASSRTVKIAKNIRYF. CDR3 in DNA: TGTGCCAGCAGCCGGACAGTAAAGATAGCCAAAAACATTCGGTACTTC.

This clonotype was detected a few times. A read error is possible here, since a much larger clone lies one base away. This chain links TRBV7-9 with TRBJ2-1, with TRBD2 matching over 12 bases. After removal of 5 bases from V and 9 bases from J, the junction contained 11 bases not matched to a gene. Per germline, CDR1 SEHNR and CDR2 FQNEAQ (reference sequence). The CDR3 spans 16 residues. Written as DNA, the CDR3 is TGTGCCAGCAGCCCGAGGACTAGCGGGATTGTAAGTGAGCAGTTCTTC. Amino acids: CASSPRTSGIVSEQFF. Supplemented by reference TRBV7-9 and TRBJ2-1, the full variable domain reads DTGVSQNPRHKITKRGQNVTFRCDPISEHNRLYWYRQTLGQGPEFLTYFQNEAQLEKSRLLSDRFSAERPKGSFSTLEIQRTEQGDSAMYLCASSPRTSGIVSEQFFGPGTRLTVL.

In regard to this clonotype: This may be a read error: a much more frequent sequence differs by one nucleotide. The CDR3 coding sequence is TGTGCCATCAGTGAATCGGACAGTACGAACACTGAAGCTTTCTTT. It specifies CAISESDSTNTEAFF. This chain links TRBV10-3 with TRBJ1-1; D possibly corresponds to TRBD1 (6 bases). Germline lookup yields CDR1 ENHRY and CDR2 SYGVKD. The CDR3 is made up of 15 amino acids. V lost 3 bases and J 1 base, leaving 12 bases between the germline ends.

This clonotype was seen ten or more times. The chain uses TRBV7-2 and TRBJ1-4; tentatively, D is TRBD1 (5 bases). The CDR3 is 14 amino acids. Germline values: CDR1 SGHTA, CDR2 FQGNSA. The V end was cut by 3 bases, the J end by 6 bases, with 11 bases between. The CDR3 DNA reads TGTGCCAGCAGCTTCGCCGCGGGGGATGAAAAACTGTTTTTT. Protein: CASSFAAGDEKLFF.

As for this clonotype: This sequence may be a read error, since a much larger clone differs from it by one base. This chain joins TRBV5-5 and TRBJ2-7; TRBD2 might be the D (5 bases). CDR3 size: 15 residues. Germline V gene data show CDR1 as SGHKS and CDR2 as YYEKEE (reference sequence). The CDR3 DNA reads TGTGCCCGCAGCTTGGAAGGGAGCTTTGATGACGAGCAGTACTTC. Protein: CARSLEGSFDDEQYF. The full variable domain, with the rest looked up from reference TRBV5-5 and TRBJ2-7, is DAGVTQSPTHLIKTRGQQVTLRCSPISGHKSVSWYQQVLGQGPQFIFQYYEKEERGRGNFPDRFSARQFPNYSSELNVNALLLGDSALYLCARSLEGSFDDEQYFGPGTRLTVT.

A note on this clonotype: Being one base from a much bigger clone, this may be a read error. The chain recombines TRBV20-1 with TRBJ2-7; a possible D gene is TRBD1 (6 bases). CDR1 is DFQATT and CDR2 is SNEGSKA in the germline V gene (reference sequence). CDR3 length: 13 amino acids. V was pared by 0 bases and J by 9 bases, with 15 bases between. In DNA form, the CDR3 reads TGCAGTGCTAGAGATCAGGGGTGGGACGGGCAGTACTTC. Its translation: CSARDQGWDGQYF.

This clonotype was seen more than once but under ten times. The chain has TRBV5-5 and TRBJ1-2; no reliable D call. The CDR3 extends over 15 amino acids. V gave up 1 base and J gave up 4 bases, with 14 bases separating them. Per the germline V gene, CDR1 is SGHKS and CDR2 is YYEKEE (reference sequence). DNA of the CDR3: TGTGCCAGCAGCTTGCTGACTGCTGGATCCTATGGCTACACCTTC. It is translated as CASSLLTAGSYGYTF.

On this clonotype: The junction departs from germline at one end; a sequencing error may be responsible. The chain combines TRBV5-3 with TRBJ2-2; D unresolved. TRBV5-3 is an ORF, with its function uncertain. CDR3 length equals 17 residues. The CDR3 sequence is CASSLKLGQMNTGELFF. The CDR3 nucleotides are TGTGCCAGCAGCTTGAAATTGGGCCAGATGAACACCGGGGAGCTGTTTTTT.